One and the same sample provided the 29 T cell receptor beta chains below, sequenced in a study of blood T cell repertoires in COVID-19. Clones were sequenced by immunoSEQ multiplex PCR, and TCRdb holds only the in-frame ones, with some missing. The sample includes about 42,000 clones, approximately 88% of them seen just once. The sample comprised peripheral blood. The origin of the receptors is a human donor in a cohort sampled during active COVID-19.

The gene calls are TRBV3-1 (or the pseudogene TRBV3-2) and TRBJ2-7; D perhaps matches TRBD1 (5 bases). V lost 5 bases and J 0 bases, leaving 11 bases between the germline ends. From germline, CDR1 is LGHDT and CDR2 YNNKEL (reference sequence). This CDR3 contains 14 residues. CDR3 region: CASSFRQLSYEQYF. CDR3 bases: TGTGCCAGCAGCTTTCGACAGCTCTCCTACGAGCAGTACTTC.

The genes are TRBV18 and TRBJ2-7, with 11 positions matching TRBD1. V gave up 2 bases and J gave up 0 bases; unmatched junction bases: 3. CDR3 length equals 16 residues. The germline V gene has CDR1 KGHSH and CDR2 LQKENI. Here the CDR3 reads CASSPGTGGSSYEQYF. The CDR3, as DNA: TGTGCCAGCTCACCAGGGACAGGGGGGAGCTCCTACGAGCAGTACTTC.

The V and J genes are TRBV6-6 and TRBJ2-2; D call uncertain. Between the trimmed V and J ends, which lost 4 bases and 1 base, there was a span of 4 bases. The CDR3 sequence is 13 residues long. Germline loops: CDR1 MNHNY, CDR2 SVGAGI (reference sequence). The CDR3 nucleotides are TGTGCCAGCAGTTCCAGGAACACCGGGGAGCTGTTTTTT. It yields the protein CASSSRNTGELFF.

This chain uses TRBV5-1 with TRBJ2-5; 11 bases agree with TRBD1. Per germline, CDR1 SGHRS and CDR2 YFSETQ. V was clipped by 4 bases and J by 3 bases; unmatched bases: 2. The CDR3 sequence is 14 residues long. DNA of the CDR3: TGCGCCAGCAGCCCGGGACAGGGGGAAGAGACCCAGTACTTC. Translated: CASSPGQGEETQYF.

DNA for the CDR3: TGTGCCAGCAGCCAAGGGTTAGCGGGAGCTAAGGAGACCCAGTACTTC. As protein: CASSQGLAGAKETQYF. The gene calls are TRBV4-2 and TRBJ2-5, with 9 nucleotides matching TRBD2. The germline gives CDR1 LGHNA, CDR2 YNFKEQ. The V segment lost 1 base and the J segment 5 bases; nucleotides outside the gene matches: 8. CDR3 length equals 16 residues.

V and J are TRBV5-5 and TRBJ2-7; no reliable D call. Per germline, CDR1 SGHKS and CDR2 YYEKEE (reference sequence). The CDR3 is 14 residues long. V gave up 3 bases and J gave up 1 base, with 11 bases separating them. The CDR3 coding sequence is TGTGCCAGCAGCTCTGGCTCGATATCCTACGAGCAGTACTTC. This gives the protein CASSSGSISYEQYF.

This chain links TRBV6-4 with TRBJ2-3; tentatively, D is TRBD2 (5 bases). CDR1 is MRHNA and CDR2 is SNTAGT in the germline V gene. The V gene lost 2 bases and the J gene lost 0 bases, with 9 bases spanning the gap. The CDR3 consists of 15 residues. CDR3 protein: CASSDEGGSTDTQYF. The CDR3 nucleotides are TGTGCCAGCAGTGACGAGGGCGGGAGCACAGATACGCAGTATTTT.

This rearrangement joins TRBV5-1 to TRBJ2-3; D gene uncertain. The CDR3 contains 15 residues. CDR1 and CDR2 (germline): SGHRS, YFSETQ. V dropped 4 bases and J dropped 0 bases, with 12 bases sitting between them. The CDR3: CASSLLGESTDTQYF. Here the CDR3 DNA reads TGCGCCAGCAGCCTGCTAGGAGAAAGCACAGATACGCAGTATTTT.

The CDR3: CASSLGRFPYEQYF. The CDR3 DNA follows: TGTGCCAGCAGCTTAGGCAGGTTTCCCTACGAGCAGTACTTC. V usage is TRBV7-2 and J usage is TRBJ2-7; D is ambiguous. The CDR3 length is 14 residues. Germline V lookup: CDR1 SGHTA, CDR2 FQGNSA. V shed 1 base and J shed 2 bases, with 9 bases lying between them.

The chain combines TRBV28 with TRBJ1-1, with 9 bases aligning to TRBD1. The V segment lost 6 bases and the J segment 5 bases; nucleotides outside the gene matches: 7. The CDR3 spans 14 residues. Germline values: CDR1 MDHEN, CDR2 SYDVKM. CDR3 loop: CASSLTGGQTEAFF. The CDR3 nucleotides read TGTGCCAGCAGCCTAACAGGGGGCCAAACTGAAGCTTTCTTT.

This clone has a single count. The chain joins TRBV28 to TRBJ2-3; 7 nucleotides match TRBD1. Germline V lookup: CDR1 MDHEN, CDR2 SYDVKM. The CDR3 length is 17 residues. V lost 2 bases, J lost 2 bases, and 10 bases stayed unmatched. The CDR3 nucleotides are TGTGCCAGCAGTTTACCCAAACCGGGACAGCCCACAGATACGCAGTATTTT. Translation gives CASSLPKPGQPTDTQYF. Full variable domain (outside the CDR3, taken from reference TRBV28 and TRBJ2-3): DVKVTQSSRYLVKRTGEKVFLECVQDMDHENMFWYRQDPGLGLRLIYFSYDVKMKEKGDIPEGYSVSREKKERFSLILESASTNQTSMYLCASSLPKPGQPTDTQYFGPGTRLTVL.

V is TRBV9 and J is TRBJ2-3; no clear D. Germline lookup yields CDR1 SGDLS and CDR2 YYNGEE. V was shortened by 3 bases and J by 4 bases, with 6 bases between the two germline ends. The length of the CDR3 is 12 residues. The CDR3 nucleotides read TGTGCCAGCAGCGAGCCTTCAGATACGCAGTATTTT. It is translated as CASSEPSDTQYF. The full variable domain, its missing parts supplied by reference TRBV9 and TRBJ2-3, is DSGVTQTPKHLITATGQRVTLRCSPRSGDLSVYWYQQSLDQGLQFLIQYYNGEERAKGNILERFSAQQFPDLHSELNLSSLELGDSALYFCASSEPSDTQYFGPGTRLTVL.

This clone was counted only a few times. The chain employs TRBV15 and TRBJ1-1; TRBD1 is a possible D gene (5 bases). The CDR3 consists of 13 residues. Trimming took 3 bases from V and 11 from J, leaving 16 bases between them. The germline gives CDR1 LNHNV, CDR2 YYDKDF (reference sequence). Here the CDR3 DNA reads TGTGCCACCAGCAGCTCCCAAAGGGGTCGGGCTTTCTTT. This translates into CATSSSQRGRAFF.

The gene calls are TRBV4-3 and TRBJ1-1; tentative D call: TRBD1 (6 bases). Trimming cost V 0 bases and J 5 bases, with 13 bases left between them. CDR1 is LGHNA, CDR2 YSLEER, per germline. The CDR3 has 15 residues. CDR3 protein: CASSQDSQGRTEAFF. The CDR3 bases are TGCGCCAGCAGCCAAGATTCGCAGGGGCGGACTGAAGCTTTCTTT.

This chain joins TRBV10-3 and TRBJ2-3; D uncertain. V lost 2 bases to trimming and J lost 6 bases, with 18 bases between them. The CDR3 totals 16 residues. Germline loops: CDR1 ENHRY, CDR2 SYGVKD. CDR3 coding DNA: TGTGCCATCAGTGAGGGTCAGGTGCGAGTTATCGATACGCAGTATTTT. It specifies CAISEGQVRVIDTQYF.

This sequence joins TRBV13 and TRBJ1-6, with D possibly matching TRBD1 (6 bases). V was trimmed by 7 bases and J by 1 base, leaving 14 bases between them. The CDR3 has 16 residues. Germline loops: CDR1 PRHDT, CDR2 FYEKMQ (reference sequence). DNA of the CDR3: TGTGCCAGCAACACAGGGTTGGGGTCCTATAATTCACCCCTCCACTTT. This gives the protein CASNTGLGSYNSPLHF.

V usage is TRBV5-4 and J usage is TRBJ1-3, with D possibly being TRBD1 (6 bases). The ends were cut back, 4 bases at V and 4 bases at J, with 12 bases in the middle. This CDR3 contains 14 residues. The germline gives CDR1 SGHNT, CDR2 YYREEE (reference sequence). This CDR3 reads CASSQQGAGNTIYF. The CDR3 region has the DNA TGTGCCAGCAGCCAACAGGGAGCCGGAAACACCATATATTTT.

V and J are TRBV4-1 and TRBJ1-2; 9 bases line up with TRBD1. V was clipped by 1 base and J by 4 bases; unmatched bases: 4. The V gene's germline CDR1 is MGHRA and CDR2 YSYEKL. This CDR3 contains 15 residues. CDR3 sequence reads: CASSQGQGVGYGYTF. The CDR3 DNA follows: TGCGCCAGCAGCCAAGGACAGGGGGTCGGCTATGGCTACACCTTC.

This clone was observed a single time. This rearrangement joins TRBV24-1 to TRBJ2-5; 10 bases are shared with TRBD2. This CDR3 comprises 16 residues. V shed 4 bases and J 4 bases; nucleotides not matched to a gene: 8. Germline values: CDR1 KGHDR, CDR2 SFDVKD. The CDR3 loop reads CATSEGSGRAGETQYF. DNA for the CDR3: TGTGCCACCAGTGAAGGGAGCGGGAGGGCAGGAGAGACCCAGTACTTC.

This chain connects TRBV5-1 to TRBJ2-7; TRBD1 aligns across 9 bases. The CDR3 is made up of 15 amino acids. CDR1 is SGHRS and CDR2 is YFSETQ in the germline V gene. The ends lost 2 bases at V and 5 bases at J; junction bases unmatched: 8. The CDR3 region is CASSFSGTGPHEQYF. The CDR3 DNA reads as TGCGCCAGCAGCTTTTCGGGGACAGGGCCCCACGAGCAGTACTTC.

The chain has TRBV6-5 and TRBJ1-5; a weak D match, TRBD1 (5 bases). Trimming stripped 2 bases from V and 11 bases from J, with 16 bases between. Germline V CDR1 and CDR2: MNHEY, SVGAGI. CDR3 size: 14 residues. In DNA form, the CDR3 reads TGTGCCAGCAGTTACACCTCAGGGTCGGAGTCCCAGCATTTT. Its translation is CASSYTSGSESQHF.

The gene calls are TRBV5-1 and TRBJ2-3; 12 bases are shared with TRBD1. Germline CDR1 SGHRS, CDR2 YFSETQ. The V gene end was trimmed by 0 bases and the J gene end by 6 bases; junction bases not matched to a gene: 5. CDR3 size: 16 residues. The CDR3 region is CASSLAGTGGADTQYF. CDR3 coding DNA: TGCGCCAGCAGCTTGGCCGGGACAGGGGGCGCGGATACGCAGTATTTT.

The table lists this clone with a count of one. The V and J genes are TRBV5-4 and TRBJ2-1; D gene ambiguous. V lost 0 bases to trimming and J lost 5 bases, with 6 bases between them. Looked up from germline, CDR1 is SGHNT and CDR2 is YYREEE (reference sequence). This CDR3 has 13 amino acids. CDR3 nucleotides: TGTGCCAGCAGCTTGGTACGGGACAATGAGCAGTTCTTC. Its protein is CASSLVRDNEQFF.

J is TRBJ2-2 and V is TRBV11-2; 8 bases map to TRBD1. The CDR3 runs 16 residues. Germline V gene sequence: CDR1 SGHAT, CDR2 FQNNGV. Trimming at V came to 5 bases and at J to 6 bases, leaving 11 bases not matched to a gene. CDR3 region: CASSLQGAGIPGELFF. In DNA, the CDR3 is TGTGCCAGCAGCCTTCAGGGGGCGGGAATCCCCGGGGAGCTGTTTTTT. The full variable domain, in which reference TRBV11-2 and TRBJ2-2 provide the parts outside the CDR3, is EAGVAQSPRYKIIEKRQSVAFWCNPISGHATLYWYQQILGQGPKLLIQFQNNGVVDDSQLPKDRFSAERLKGVDSTLKIQPAKLEDSAVYLCASSLQGAGIPGELFFGEGSRLTVL.

The chain joins TRBV19 to TRBJ1-1, with D possibly TRBD1 on 6 matching bases. The V and J ends lost 4 bases and 0 bases respectively, with 18 bases between them. CDR3 size: 17 residues. CDR1 and CDR2 from the germline V gene are LNHDA and SQIVND (reference sequence). The CDR3 region has the DNA TGTGCCAGTAGTACGTTCACGACAGGACAACTGAACACTGAAGCTTTCTTT. Protein product: CASSTFTTGQLNTEAFF.

The chain recombines TRBV12-3 or TRBV12-4 with TRBJ1-6; D uncertain. The CDR3 is made up of 13 amino acids. V was pared by 4 bases and J by 10 bases, with 11 bases between. DNA for the CDR3: TGTGCCAGCAGTTCCTCAGCGGAATCACCCCTCCACTTT. Translating it yields CASSSSAESPLHF.

The chain employs TRBV23-1 and TRBJ2-7; 9 bases line up with TRBD1. TRBV23-1 is an open reading frame, and its role is uncertain. The CDR3 spans 14 residues. V lost 2 bases to trimming and J lost 3 bases; unmatched junction nucleotides: 2. CDR3 sequence reads: CASSQRDRVYEQYF. CDR3 sequence (DNA): TGCGCCAGCAGTCAACGGGACAGGGTCTACGAGCAGTACTTC.

The chain employs TRBV11-2 and TRBJ2-1, with 8 bases lining up with TRBD2. After removal of 5 bases from V and 7 bases from J, the junction contained 13 bases not matched to a gene. The germline CDR1 and CDR2 sequences are SGHAT and FQNNGV. The CDR3 loop spans 16 amino acids. For the CDR3, the DNA is TGTGCCAGCAGCCGTCTTGGTGGCGGGGGGAGGAATGAGCAGTTCTTC. It codes for CASSRLGGGGRNEQFF.

The J gene is TRBJ2-7, the V gene TRBV5-1; 11 nucleotides line up with TRBD1. The trim removed 1 base at V and 5 bases at J, leaving 5 bases unmatched. CDR3 length: 15 amino acids. CDR1 SGHRS and CDR2 YFSETQ come from the germline V gene. The DNA for the CDR3 is TGCGCCAGCAGCTTGAAAGGGACAGGGGGGAACGAGCAGTACTTC. It is translated as CASSLKGTGGNEQYF.